The 18 T cell receptor beta chains in this list originate from one sample, sequenced in a study of Ad26.COV2.S vaccination and SARS-CoV-2 variants (dated by TCRdb to the early 2020s). The library was built by means of the immunoSEQ multiplex PCR assay. TCRdb limited this immuneACCESS table to in-frame rearrangements with V and J called. A share of clones is missing; checked studies link under half to unresolved V genes, and the rest is unexplained. In all, the sample holds 400,000 to 450,000 clones, and around nine tenths of those were seen once. Approximately 12% of the sample rests with the top ten. Explained via the paper, the treatment or condition label denotes: 15 to 20 received Ad26.COV2.S at low or high dose, single or two shots; roughly 5 received placebo; per-sample allocation not given. Repertoires of vaccine and placebo recipients were sequenced from samples collected on day 63 after the first injection.

The sequences come from peripheral blood, collected in a trial of Ad26.COV2.S vaccine versus placebo. These TCRs come from a person between 18 and 65 years old who received the Ad26.COV2.S COVID-19 vaccine or a placebo.

The chain has TRBV9 and TRBJ1-1, with unresolved D. The CDR3 is 14 amino acids. From germline, CDR1 is SGDLS and CDR2 YYNGEE. V was trimmed by 0 bases and J by 1 base, leaving 7 bases between them. CDR3 amino acids: CASSVVTANTEAFF. CDR3 DNA sequence: TGTGCCAGCAGCGTAGTAACAGCGAACACTGAAGCTTTCTTT.

The genes are TRBV7-9 and TRBJ1-1; D gene unclear. V dropped 2 bases and J dropped 2 bases, with 3 bases sitting between them. Germline lookup yields CDR1 SEHNR and CDR2 FQNEAQ (reference sequence). The CDR3 is made up of 12 amino acids. The CDR3 loop reads CASSLFNTEAFF. CDR3 nucleotide sequence: TGTGCCAGCAGCTTATTCAACACTGAAGCTTTCTTT.

This clone appeared a single time. The chain links TRBV28 to TRBJ2-7, with 11 bases aligning to TRBD1. CDR1 is MDHEN and CDR2 is SYDVKM in the germline V gene. This CDR3 has 17 amino acids. V gave up 8 bases and J gave up 0 bases; unmatched junction bases: 12. CDR3: CASWSGGQGAHSYEQYF. As DNA, the CDR3 is TGTGCCAGCTGGTCTGGTGGACAGGGGGCCCACTCCTACGAGCAGTACTTC. Full variable domain (outside the CDR3, taken from reference TRBV28 and TRBJ2-7): DVKVTQSSRYLVKRTGEKVFLECVQDMDHENMFWYRQDPGLGLRLIYFSYDVKMKEKGDIPEGYSVSREKKERFSLILESASTNQTSMYLCASWSGGQGAHSYEQYFGPGTRLTVT.

The chain employs TRBV7-9 and TRBJ1-1; perhaps TRBD1 as D (6 bases). This CDR3 is built from 15 residues. Per the germline V gene, CDR1 is SEHNR and CDR2 is FQNEAQ (reference sequence). Trimming shortened V by 6 bases and J by 1 base, and 15 bases separated the two germline ends. The CDR3 loop is CASSSTGQGNTEAFF. CDR3 nucleotides: TGTGCCAGCAGTTCCACAGGGCAGGGGAACACTGAAGCTTTCTTT.

The chain has TRBV28 and TRBJ1-1; possibly TRBD1 for D (5 bases). With 7 bases removed from V and 3 bases from J, the gap between germline ends came to 15 bases. The CDR3 contains 14 residues. CDR1 MDHEN and CDR2 SYDVKM come from the germline V gene. The CDR3 loop is CASTETELYTEAFF. The CDR3 DNA is TGTGCCAGCACAGAGACAGAACTTTACACTGAAGCTTTCTTT.

The CDR3 DNA follows: TGTGCCAGCAGTACTTACACTAGCGGAGTATACAATGAGCAGTTCTTC. The encoded protein is CASSTYTSGVYNEQFF. The V and J genes are TRBV25-1 and TRBJ2-1, with 8 bases that match TRBD2. Trimming removed 5 bases from V and 4 bases from J; junction bases left unmatched: 10. Germline V lookup: CDR1 MGHDK, CDR2 SYGVNS. The CDR3 loop spans 16 amino acids.

The chain links TRBV19 to TRBJ2-3, with 16 bases matching TRBD2. V lost 3 bases and J lost 0; bases outside the gene matches: 3. Germline V gene sequence: CDR1 LNHDA, CDR2 SQIVND (reference sequence). This CDR3 has 18 amino acids. The CDR3 DNA follows: TGTGCCAGTAGTATGGGACTAGCGGGAGGGTCTAGCACAGATACGCAGTATTTT. Translation gives CASSMGLAGGSSTDTQYF.

This CDR3 is CASSLEVGRNYGYTF. CDR3 sequence (DNA): TGTGCCAGCAGCTTGGAGGTAGGCCGCAACTATGGCTACACCTTC. This sequence joins TRBV5-4 and TRBJ1-2; D gene uncertain. Germline CDR1 SGHNT, CDR2 YYREEE (reference sequence). The CDR3 covers 15 residues. V was shortened by 0 bases and J by 2 bases, with 11 bases between the two germline ends. The full variable domain, with the rest looked up from reference TRBV5-4 and TRBJ1-2, is ETGVTQSPTHLIKTRGQQVTLRCSSQSGHNTVSWYQQALGQGPQFIFQYYREEENGRGNFPPRFSGLQFPNYSSELNVNALELDDSALYLCASSLEVGRNYGYTFGSGTRLTVV.

Written as DNA, the CDR3 is TGTGCCAGCAGCTTATCGCCGGGACTAGCGGCCCGCTCCTACAATGAGCAGTTCTTC. The encoded protein is CASSLSPGLAARSYNEQFF. This chain joins TRBV7-9 and TRBJ2-1; 11 nucleotides align to TRBD2. V shed 2 bases, J shed 0 bases, and the junction held 9 bases outside the gene matches. This CDR3 spans 19 amino acids. Germline values: CDR1 SEHNR, CDR2 FQNEAQ (reference sequence).

This sequence joins TRBV7-9 and TRBJ2-3, with D possibly TRBD2 on 6 matching bases. The germline V gene encodes CDR1 SEHNR and CDR2 FQNEAQ (reference sequence). V lost 7 bases to trimming and J lost 2 bases, with 13 bases between them. This CDR3 contains 14 residues. CDR3 amino acids: CASTPGLPTDTQYF. The CDR3, as DNA: TGTGCCAGCACCCCGGGACTCCCCACAGATACGCAGTATTTT.

The rearrangement links TRBV10-2 to TRBJ2-7, with 11 nucleotides matching TRBD2. V trimming: 7 bases; J trimming: 5 bases; junction bases outside the gene matches: 4. Germline V gene data show CDR1 as WSHSY and CDR2 as SAAADI. The CDR3 is 13 amino acids. CDR3 coding DNA: TGCGCCAGCAAACTAGCGGGAGCGAACGAGCAGTACTTC. Translation gives CASKLAGANEQYF.

This chain links TRBV11-2 with TRBJ2-1; weak D call: TRBD2 (7 bases). V shed 4 bases and J shed 6 bases, with 19 bases lying between them. In germline, CDR1 is SGHAT, CDR2 FQNNGV. The CDR3 consists of 16 residues. The CDR3 region has the DNA TGTGCCAGCAGCTCTAGGGGGGGCCTCATGGTCAATGAGCAGTTCTTC. Its translation is CASSSRGGLMVNEQFF. The full variable domain, completed using reference TRBV11-2 and TRBJ2-1, is EAGVAQSPRYKIIEKRQSVAFWCNPISGHATLYWYQQILGQGPKLLIQFQNNGVVDDSQLPKDRFSAERLKGVDSTLKIQPAKLEDSAVYLCASSSRGGLMVNEQFFGPGTRLTVL.

The gene calls are TRBV7-9 and TRBJ2-2; D is unresolved. The CDR3 is 14 amino acids. Trimming removed 2 bases from V and 0 bases from J, with 4 bases in between. Germline CDR1 SEHNR, CDR2 FQNEAQ (reference sequence). The CDR3 sequence: CASSLPPNTGELFF. Here the CDR3 DNA reads TGTGCCAGCAGCTTACCCCCGAACACCGGGGAGCTGTTTTTT.

The sample holds a few counts of this clone. The chain has TRBV19 and TRBJ2-2, with a weak D call TRBD2 (6 bases). The CDR3 length is 15 residues. Trimming pared 1 base from V and 2 bases from J, leaving 8 bases between. Germline loops: CDR1 LNHDA, CDR2 SQIVND (reference sequence). The CDR3 here is CASSIAGENTGELFF. The CDR3 DNA follows: TGTGCCAGTAGTATAGCGGGAGAAAACACCGGGGAGCTGTTTTTT. Using reference TRBV19 and TRBJ2-2 for the parts outside the CDR3, the full variable domain is DGGITQSPKYLFRKEGQNVTLSCEQNLNHDAMYWYRQDPGQGLRLIYYSQIVNDFQKGDIAEGYSVSREKKESFPLTVTSAQKNPTAFYLCASSIAGENTGELFFGEGSRLTVL.

J is TRBJ2-3 and V is TRBV21-1; TRBD1 is the table's D call, not checked against the DNA. TRBV21-1 is a documented pseudogene. The CDR3 totals 15 residues. The DNA for the CDR3 is TGTGCCAGCTTTAACAGGGGCTCTAGCACAGATACGCAGTATTTT. Translating it yields CASFNRGSSTDTQYF.

The chain couples TRBV9 to TRBJ2-1; D could derive from TRBD1 or TRBD2 (5 bases each). The CDR3 is 14 residues long. V gave up 6 bases and J gave up 5 bases, with 15 bases separating them. Germline loops: CDR1 SGDLS, CDR2 YYNGEE. The CDR3 DNA reads TGTGCCAGCACCCGGGACCCCCGGAACAATGAGCAGTTCTTC. The encoded protein is CASTRDPRNNEQFF.

V gene TRBV5-6 combines with J gene TRBJ1-2; D gene uncertain. Germline V gene data show CDR1 as SGHDT and CDR2 as YYEEEE. The CDR3 is 14 amino acids. The V gene lost 0 bases and the J gene lost 3 bases, with 9 bases spanning the gap. The CDR3: CASSLAGADYGYTF. The CDR3 DNA follows: TGTGCCAGCAGCTTGGCCGGCGCTGACTATGGCTACACCTTC. Full variable domain (outside the CDR3, taken from reference TRBV5-6 and TRBJ1-2): DAGVTQSPTHLIKTRGQQVTLRCSPKSGHDTVSWYQQALGQGPQFIFQYYEEEERQRGNFPDRFSGHQFPNYSSELNVNALLLGDSALYLCASSLAGADYGYTFGSGTRLTVV.

The rearrangement joins TRBV19 to TRBJ1-1, with D possibly being TRBD1 (6 bases). Germline V gene lookup returns CDR1 LNHDA and CDR2 SQIVND (reference sequence). V was trimmed by 6 bases and J by 2 bases, leaving 22 bases between them. There are 17 residues in the CDR3. The CDR3 loop is CASSPGQWHGVNTEAFF. DNA of the CDR3: TGTGCCAGTAGCCCCGGACAGTGGCACGGAGTTAACACTGAAGCTTTCTTT.